A single sample is the source of the 10 T cell receptor beta chains below, sequenced in a study of cytomegalovirus exposure and HLA in healthy donors. Both 60 Vbeta primers and 13 Jbeta primers went into the PCR. Sequenced by immunoSEQ multiplex PCR; TCRdb stores in-frame clones only, minus some. The sample contains about 190,000 clones, roughly 80% of which appear only once. The sample consisted of PBMCs. These receptors all come from a male donor in good health and CMV-seronegative.

The chain has TRBV6-5 and TRBJ2-7; TRBD1 matches at 9 bases. The germline gives CDR1 MNHEY, CDR2 SVGAGI. The CDR3 length is 13 residues. J lost 6 bases, V lost 7 bases, and 7 bases had no gene match. The CDR3 DNA reads as TGTGCCAGCACCCGAACAGGGGGCGGCGAGCAGTACTTC. Translation: CASTRTGGGEQYF.

The chain joins TRBV19 to TRBJ2-3, with 10 positions matching TRBD1. Germline lookup yields CDR1 LNHDA and CDR2 SQIVND (reference sequence). The CDR3 length is 15 residues. Trimming cost V 8 bases and J 3 bases; bases outside gene matches: 8. The CDR3 DNA follows: TGTGCCAGTGGCCGGGACAGGGGCGCTACAGATACGCAGTATTTT. It is translated as CASGRDRGATDTQYF. Full variable domain (outside the CDR3, taken from reference TRBV19 and TRBJ2-3): DGGITQSPKYLFRKEGQNVTLSCEQNLNHDAMYWYRQDPGQGLRLIYYSQIVNDFQKGDIAEGYSVSREKKESFPLTVTSAQKNPTAFYLCASGRDRGATDTQYFGPGTRLTVL.

The chain has TRBV27 and TRBJ1-5, with 7 bases fitting TRBD1. The CDR3 contains 15 residues. Trimming removed 5 bases from V and 3 bases from J; junction bases left unmatched: 7. In germline, CDR1 is MNHEY, CDR2 SMNVEV (reference sequence). The DNA of the CDR3 is TGTGCCAGCAGTACCGGGACAGTCTACAATCAGCCCCAGCATTTT. It encodes CASSTGTVYNQPQHF.

The V call is TRBV19, the J call TRBJ1-5; D is perhaps TRBD1 (5 bases). Germline CDR1 reads LNHDA; CDR2 reads SQIVND (reference sequence). This CDR3 is 14 amino acids long. Between the trimmed V and J ends, which lost 0 bases and 5 bases, there was a span of 8 bases. This CDR3 reads CASSIDPRDQPQHF. In nucleotides, the CDR3 is TGTGCCAGTAGTATAGATCCCAGGGATCAGCCCCAGCATTTT.

The chain uses TRBV30 and TRBJ2-5, with D tentatively TRBD1 (5 bases). V was pared by 0 bases and J by 4 bases, with 12 bases between. Germline V gene data show CDR1 as GTSNPN and CDR2 as SVGIG (reference sequence). The CDR3 runs 14 residues. The CDR3: CAWSVSARVETQYF. For the CDR3, the DNA is TGTGCCTGGAGTGTATCGGCCAGGGTAGAGACCCAGTACTTC.

The chain links TRBV6-5 to TRBJ2-7; D is perhaps TRBD1 (5 bases). Germline V lookup: CDR1 MNHEY, CDR2 SVGAGI. The CDR3 loop spans 13 amino acids. V lost 5 bases, J lost 6 bases, and 14 bases lay in between. The CDR3 sequence is CASSTRAGLEQYF. CDR3 sequence (DNA): TGTGCCAGCAGTACCCGGGCAGGGCTCGAGCAGTACTTC.

In this sample, this clone turned up a few times. This chain connects TRBV27 to TRBJ2-3; no definite D call. CDR3 length: 11 residues. Per germline, CDR1 MNHEY and CDR2 SMNVEV (reference sequence). V was trimmed by 6 bases and J by 7 bases, leaving 8 bases between them. CDR3 in amino acids: CASRFKNTQYF. CDR3 coding DNA: TGTGCCAGCAGGTTTAAAAATACGCAGTATTTT.

This clone was seen a handful of times. This chain connects TRBV6-6 to TRBJ2-7; TRBD1 might be the D (6 bases). V was clipped by 0 bases and J by 3 bases, with 9 bases between them. This CDR3 has 14 amino acids. CDR1 is MNHNY, CDR2 SVGAGI, per germline (reference sequence). The CDR3 loop reads CASSYSQGNYEQYF. In nucleotides, the CDR3 is TGTGCCAGCAGTTACTCACAGGGAAACTACGAGCAGTACTTC.

The table lists this clone with a few counts. The genes are TRBV2 and TRBJ1-5; D may be TRBD1 (6 bases). Looked up from germline, CDR1 is SNHLY and CDR2 is FYNNEI. V was cut by 6 bases and J by 5 bases, with 11 bases left in between. The CDR3 has 13 residues. The CDR3 spells CASSKYRDQPQHF. The CDR3 DNA follows: TGTGCCAGCAGCAAGTACAGGGATCAGCCCCAGCATTTT.

This clone was seen just once. The chain carries TRBV9 and TRBJ2-5, with a weak D call TRBD1 (5 bases). CDR1 SGDLS and CDR2 YYNGEE come from the germline V gene. V was cut by 4 bases and J by 3 bases, with 16 bases left in between. This CDR3 contains 15 residues. CDR3 in amino acids: CASSPGIGREETQYF. The DNA of the CDR3 is TGTGCCAGCAGCCCAGGGATAGGTAGAGAAGAGACCCAGTACTTC.